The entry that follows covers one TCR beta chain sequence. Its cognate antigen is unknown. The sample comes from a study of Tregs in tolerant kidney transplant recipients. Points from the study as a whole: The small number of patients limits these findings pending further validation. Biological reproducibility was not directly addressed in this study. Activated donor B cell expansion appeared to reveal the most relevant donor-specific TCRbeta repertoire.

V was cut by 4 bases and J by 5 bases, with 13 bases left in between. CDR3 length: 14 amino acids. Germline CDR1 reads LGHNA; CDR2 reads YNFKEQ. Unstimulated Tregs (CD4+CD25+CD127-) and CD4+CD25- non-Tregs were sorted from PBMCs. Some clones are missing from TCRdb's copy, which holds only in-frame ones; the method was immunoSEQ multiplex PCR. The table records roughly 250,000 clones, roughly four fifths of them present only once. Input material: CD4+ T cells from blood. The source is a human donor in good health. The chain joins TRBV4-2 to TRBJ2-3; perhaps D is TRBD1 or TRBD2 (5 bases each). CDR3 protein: CASSPGMEEDTQYF. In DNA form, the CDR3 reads TGTGCCAGCAGCCCAGGGATGGAGGAAGATACGCAGTATTTT.